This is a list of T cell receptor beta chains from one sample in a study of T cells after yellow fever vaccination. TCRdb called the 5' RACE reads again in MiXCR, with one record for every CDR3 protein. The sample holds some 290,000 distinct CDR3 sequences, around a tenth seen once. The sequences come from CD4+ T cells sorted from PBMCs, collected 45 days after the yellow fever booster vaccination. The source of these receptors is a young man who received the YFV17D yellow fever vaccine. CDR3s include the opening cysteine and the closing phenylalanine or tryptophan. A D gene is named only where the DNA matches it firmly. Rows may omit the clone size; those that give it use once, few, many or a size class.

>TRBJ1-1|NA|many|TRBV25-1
CASSESGSGDSTGAFF
TGTGCCAGCAGTGAATCAGGGTCAGGGGACTCAACGGGAGCTTTCTTT
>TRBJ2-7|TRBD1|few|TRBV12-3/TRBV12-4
CASSPLQGLQYEQYF
TGTGCCAGCAGTCCTTTACAGGGGCTTCAATACGAGCAGTACTTC
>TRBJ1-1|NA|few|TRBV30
CAWNQGRWTEAFF
TGTGCCTGGAACCAGGGGAGGTGGACTGAAGCTTTCTTT
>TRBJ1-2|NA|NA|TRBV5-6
CASSLAESGNYGYTF
TGTGCCAGCAGCTTGGCCGAGTCAGGAAACTATGGCTACACCTTC
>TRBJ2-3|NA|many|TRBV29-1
CSVQTTDTQYF
TGCAGCGTCCAGACCACAGATACGCAGTATTTT
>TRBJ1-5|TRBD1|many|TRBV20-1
CSATRTGGSNQPQHF
TGCAGTGCTACCCGGACAGGGGGCTCCAATCAGCCCCAGCATTTT
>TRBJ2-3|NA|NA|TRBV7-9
CASSSRQVDTQYF
TGTGCCAGCAGCTCTCGACAGGTTGATACGCAGTATTTT
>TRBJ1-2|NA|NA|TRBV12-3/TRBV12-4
CASSRHRASEMNYGYTF
TGTGCCAGCAGTCGGCACAGGGCCTCCGAAATGAACTATGGCTACACCTTC
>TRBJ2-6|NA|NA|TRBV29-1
CSVVPGAGANVLTF
TGCAGCGTTGTGCCGGGGGCTGGGGCCAACGTCCTGACTTTC
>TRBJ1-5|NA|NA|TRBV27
CASSLSPGLSSHF
TGTGCCAGCAGTTTATCGCCCGGACTCTCATCCCATTTT
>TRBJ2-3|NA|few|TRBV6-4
CASRTRTDTQYF
TGTGCCAGCAGGACCCGGACAGATACGCAGTATTTT
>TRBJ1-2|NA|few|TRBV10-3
CAISEGPGPFYGYTF
TGTGCCATCAGTGAAGGTCCCGGTCCATTTTATGGCTACACCTTC
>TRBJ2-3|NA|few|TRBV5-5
CASSPALGLPDTQYF
TGTGCCAGCAGCCCGGCCCTGGGACTTCCAGATACGCAGTATTTT